This T cell receptor beta chain was documented in a study of shared clonotypes between healthy human individuals (dated by TCRdb to 2020 to 2021). Study-wide context: The cohort included three men and a couple of women between 18 and 49 years of age. To estimate repertoire size and how much clonotype sharing occurs between individuals, the study deeply sequenced the blood TCR repertoires of roughly 5 healthy adults. For each donor, CD4 naive and CD4 memory were each run on three plates, CD8 naive on two plates, and CD8 memory on one plate. Libraries were prepared and TCR repertoires were sequenced by different laboratories using diverse techniques, in order to increase sequencing depth and limit assay-specific biases. Each donor's leukapheresis produced roughly between about 0.85 and 10 billion PBMCs. The study at large found these results: When a handful of donors were compared, the shared fraction of clonotypes was about 5% for naive CD4, around 4% for naive CD8, 2.3% for memory CD4, and around 0.4% for memory CD8. Naive subsets generally had larger estimated clonotype richness than memory subsets. Incomplete sequencing was indicated by rarefaction of sorted-subset datasets, despite the large sequencing depth. The genetic and exposure-history diversity represented was limited by the small number of donors. Clonotypes shared by all four sorted-subset donors showed higher generation probabilities than non-shared clonotypes. Pairwise subsampling led to the expectation that sequencing depth would affect the degree of clonotype sharing among donors. Sampling was limited to blood, and TCR repertoires in tissue likely differ from TCR repertoires in blood.

V trim: 3 bases; J trim: 0 bases; unmatched bases: 4. The CDR3 starts with the cysteine, ends with the phenylalanine, and has 16 residues. Only the CDR3 DNA stays, 48 bases, in frame from base 1. Via the germline V gene, CDR1 is MGHRA and CDR2 YSYEKL. In its sample, this clone was seen once. There is no known antigen for this receptor. No quality values exist for individual bases; no much larger clone is one base distant. Using the deep immunoSEQ assay, multiplex PCR amplified TCR CDR3 regions from genomic DNA. Extracted genomic DNA from each cell subset was distributed evenly across all wells of several immunoSEQ 96-well plates, and each plate was treated as a replicate. For sorted subsets, each replicate PCR was loaded with 200 to 250 ng genomic DNA, equivalent to roughly 30,000 T cell genomes. Purified libraries were measured with a Qubit 3.0 fluorometer, size-checked on a Bioanalyzer 2100, and measured again with the KAPA Library Quantification kit. A separate single-read 150-cycle Illumina NextSeq 550 flow cell was used to sequence each immunoSEQ 96-well plate. In the source study's methods: The immunoSEQ output contained only junctional sequences without quality scores, so filtering could not match that applied to full-length reads. Sequences were annotated with PyIR, a Python wrapper for IgBLAST v1.9, and V/J genes and CDR3 were assigned using IMGT germline references. Reads were filtered out if the reads had weak V/J assignments (E-value above 1e-6), no CDR3, stop codons, out-of-frame junctions, or ambiguous translated residues. V3J clonotypes were defined as sequences sharing the same inferred V gene, J gene, and CDR3 amino acid sequence. The percentage overlap between two repertoires was calculated by dividing the number of shared unique clonotypes by the size of the smaller repertoire. Three approaches were used to assess repertoire richness: RTK rarefaction, the Chao1 estimator, and Recon v2.1 estimates of unobserved clonotypes. OLGA was used to compute generation probabilities for all TCRbeta clonotypes that the gDNA method yielded from a few donors. This is the immuneACCESS table as TCRdb keeps it, with only in-frame sequences that have V and J called. A part of the clones is gone; compared with another copy, unresolved V genes explain less than half, and the rest is unexplained. For V, J and clone size, that table is used; D and trimming come from the DNA. The table for this sample lists 800,000 or so clones; approximately 96% of them were counted only once. Less than 0.25% of the sample lies in the top ten.

CD8 naive samples were obtained by positive selection for CCR7 among CD45RO-negative cells, yielding a CD45RA+CCR7+ population from which TemRA cells were excluded. Healthy HIV-negative adults with no recently reported acute infections or vaccinations were included as donors. Only Caucasian adults living in Nashville, Tennessee, USA were represented among the donors. Blood was collected by leukapheresis, and PBMCs were isolated by Ficoll-Histopaque density gradient centrifugation and then cryopreserved in liquid nitrogen vapor phase. Analytical flow cytometry was used to check the purity and quantity of each magnetically sorted T cell population. Each sorted fraction had its genomic DNA isolated and then quantified by UV absorbance on a Nanodrop 2000c.

The sequenced material came from naive CD8+ T cells sorted from blood. The cell subset or site label for this specimen denotes: CD45RA+CCR7+. The sequence is built from TRBV4-1 and TRBJ1-1; TRBD1 matches 10 bases in the middle. The TCR comes from a man under 40 in good health. The encoded CDR3 is CASSQPGQGMNTEAFF. In nucleotide form, the sequence is TGCGCCAGCAGCCAGCCGGGACAGGGGATGAACACTGAAGCTTTCTTT.